Listed below are T cell receptor beta chains from one sample, sequenced in a study of blood T cell repertoires in COVID-19. Profiled with immunoSEQ multiplex PCR; TCRdb holds only in-frame clones, not every one. Here the sample spans some 200,000 clones, about 78% being singletons. The sequencing sample was made of peripheral blood. Receptors originate from a woman aged 50 to 60 with active or convalescent COVID-19. CDR3s include the opening cysteine and the closing phenylalanine or tryptophan. Fields, in order: CDR3 protein, CDR3 DNA, V gene, J gene, clone size, D gene. The D gene is left open where the match is weak. Clone size appears in some rows only: once, few, many, or a class for an expanded clone.

CDR3 protein: CASTLAGPNYGYTF; CDR3 DNA: TGTGCCAGTACCCTCGCGGGGCCTAACTATGGCTACACCTTC; V gene: TRBV19; J gene: TRBJ1-2; clone size: few; D gene: NA
CDR3 protein: CASSLGTGASYNEQFF; CDR3 DNA: TGTGCCAGCAGCTTAGGGACTGGGGCCTCCTACAATGAGCAGTTCTTC; V gene: TRBV13; J gene: TRBJ2-1; clone size: NA; D gene: NA
CDR3 protein: CASSQGGGKTGNTIYF; CDR3 DNA: TGTGCCAGCAGCCAAGGTGGAGGGAAGACTGGAAACACCATATATTTT; V gene: TRBV3-1/TRBV3-2; J gene: TRBJ1-3; clone size: NA; D gene: NA
CDR3 protein: CASSTRQGRENTEAFF; CDR3 DNA: TGTGCCAGTAGTACAAGACAGGGGAGAGAGAACACTGAAGCTTTCTTT; V gene: TRBV19; J gene: TRBJ1-1; clone size: NA; D gene: TRBD1
CDR3 protein: CASSQLQGASYNSPLHF; CDR3 DNA: TGTGCCAGCAGCCAATTACAGGGGGCATCCTATAATTCACCCCTCCACTTT; V gene: TRBV14; J gene: TRBJ1-6; clone size: NA; D gene: TRBD1
CDR3 protein: CASSEEGGGVTDTQYF; CDR3 DNA: TGTGCCAGCAGTGAAGAGGGGGGGGGAGTCACAGATACGCAGTATTTT; V gene: TRBV6-4; J gene: TRBJ2-3; clone size: NA; D gene: NA
CDR3 protein: CASSSSTSGRPDTQYF; CDR3 DNA: TGTGCCAGCAGCTCATCGACTAGCGGGAGGCCAGATACGCAGTATTTT; V gene: TRBV7-9; J gene: TRBJ2-3; clone size: NA; D gene: TRBD2
CDR3 protein: CASSYGRAPHEQYF; CDR3 DNA: TGTGCCAGCAGCTATGGGAGGGCCCCCCACGAGCAGTACTTC; V gene: TRBV5-4; J gene: TRBJ2-7; clone size: once; D gene: TRBD2
CDR3 protein: CASSEERAGAGELFF; CDR3 DNA: TGTGCCAGCAGTGAAGAACGGGCGGGAGCCGGGGAGCTGTTTTTT; V gene: TRBV2; J gene: TRBJ2-2; clone size: NA; D gene: TRBD2
CDR3 protein: CASSLDRELNYGYTF; CDR3 DNA: TGCGCCAGCAGCTTGGACAGAGAATTAAACTATGGCTACACCTTC; V gene: TRBV5-1; J gene: TRBJ1-2; clone size: many; D gene: NA
CDR3 protein: CASSVAGSGYNEQFF; CDR3 DNA: TGTGCCAGCAGCGTAGCTGGCTCGGGCTACAATGAGCAGTTCTTC; V gene: TRBV9; J gene: TRBJ2-1; clone size: NA; D gene: NA
CDR3 protein: CAINGRTGGGEQYF; CDR3 DNA: TGTGCCATCAACGGGAGGACCGGGGGTGGGGAGCAGTACTTC; V gene: TRBV10-3; J gene: TRBJ2-7; clone size: NA; D gene: TRBD2
CDR3 protein: CASGQGARNEQFF; CDR3 DNA: TGTGCCTCCGGACAGGGGGCACGGAATGAGCAGTTCTTC; V gene: TRBV30; J gene: TRBJ2-1; clone size: once; D gene: TRBD1
CDR3 protein: CASSGQLAGVPGDTQYF; CDR3 DNA: TGTGCCAGCAGCGGCCAGCTAGCGGGGGTCCCAGGGGATACGCAGTATTTT; V gene: TRBV7-2; J gene: TRBJ2-3; clone size: few; D gene: TRBD2
CDR3 protein: CASSYLGTGPLSRGYTF; CDR3 DNA: TGTGCCAGCAGTTACCTTGGGACAGGGCCTCTGTCTCGGGGCTACACCTTC; V gene: TRBV6-2/TRBV6-3; J gene: TRBJ1-2; clone size: NA; D gene: TRBD1
CDR3 protein: CASCPGQGSTEAFF; CDR3 DNA: TGCGCCAGCTGTCCGGGACAGGGAAGCACTGAAGCTTTCTTT; V gene: TRBV10-1; J gene: TRBJ1-1; clone size: NA; D gene: TRBD1
CDR3 protein: CASSLSAGGSYNEQFF; CDR3 DNA: TGTGCCAGCAGTTTATCGGCGGGGGGGAGTTACAATGAGCAGTTCTTC; V gene: TRBV27; J gene: TRBJ2-1; clone size: once; D gene: TRBD2
CDR3 protein: CASTNSKGQVGNEQFF; CDR3 DNA: TGTGCCAGCACTAACTCGAAGGGACAGGTTGGGAATGAGCAGTTCTTC; V gene: TRBV19; J gene: TRBJ2-1; clone size: NA; D gene: TRBD1
CDR3 protein: CASSRGQGLNTEAFF; CDR3 DNA: TGTGCCAGCTCACGAGGACAGGGTTTGAACACTGAAGCTTTCTTT; V gene: TRBV18; J gene: TRBJ1-1; clone size: NA; D gene: TRBD1
CDR3 protein: CASSIDAQGALGYGYTF; CDR3 DNA: TGTGCCAGTAGTATAGATGCGCAGGGGGCATTGGGGTATGGCTACACCTTC; V gene: TRBV19; J gene: TRBJ1-2; clone size: NA; D gene: TRBD1
CDR3 protein: CASSWGTGDFNYGYTF; CDR3 DNA: TGCGCCAGCAGCTGGGGGACAGGGGATTTTAACTATGGCTACACCTTC; V gene: TRBV5-1; J gene: TRBJ1-2; clone size: many; D gene: TRBD1
CDR3 protein: CASSLVAGGRNTEAFF; CDR3 DNA: TGCGCCAGCAGCCTAGTTGCGGGGGGCCGGAACACTGAAGCTTTCTTT; V gene: TRBV5-1; J gene: TRBJ1-1; clone size: NA; D gene: NA
CDR3 protein: CASSRRAGAGEQYF; CDR3 DNA: TGTGCCAGCAGCCGAAGGGCGGGAGCTGGCGAGCAGTACTTC; V gene: TRBV11-2; J gene: TRBJ2-7; clone size: NA; D gene: TRBD2
CDR3 protein: CASSMGDRGGNEQFF; CDR3 DNA: TGTGCCAGTAGTATGGGGGACAGGGGCGGCAATGAGCAGTTCTTC; V gene: TRBV19; J gene: TRBJ2-1; clone size: NA; D gene: TRBD1
CDR3 protein: CASIRTSGGSYEQYF; CDR3 DNA: TGTGCCAGCATCAGAACTAGCGGGGGTTCCTACGAGCAGTACTTC; V gene: TRBV11-2; J gene: TRBJ2-7; clone size: NA; D gene: TRBD2
CDR3 protein: CASSPERGRVGEQYF; CDR3 DNA: TGTGCCAGCAGCCCCGAGCGGGGGCGAGTAGGGGAGCAGTACTTC; V gene: TRBV7-2; J gene: TRBJ2-7; clone size: few; D gene: TRBD2
CDR3 protein: CSVAETGGLGGYTF; CDR3 DNA: TGCAGCGTTGCAGAGACAGGGGGTTTGGGTGGCTACACCTTC; V gene: TRBV29-1; J gene: TRBJ1-2; clone size: once; D gene: TRBD1
CDR3 protein: CASSRDRPSPGNTIYF; CDR3 DNA: TGTGCCAGCAGCAGGGACAGGCCTTCGCCTGGAAACACCATATATTTT; V gene: TRBV9; J gene: TRBJ1-3; clone size: NA; D gene: TRBD1
CDR3 protein: CAWAIGVSDSPLHF; CDR3 DNA: TGTGCCTGGGCAATCGGGGTTTCGGATTCACCCCTCCACTTT; V gene: TRBV30; J gene: TRBJ1-6; clone size: NA; D gene: NA
CDR3 protein: CASTDPGWTGVYEQYF; CDR3 DNA: TGCGCCAGCACAGACCCCGGCTGGACAGGGGTCTACGAGCAGTACTTC; V gene: TRBV23-1; J gene: TRBJ2-7; clone size: NA; D gene: TRBD1
CDR3 protein: CASRHWVSGGNTEAFF; CDR3 DNA: TGTGCCAGCAGACACTGGGTCTCGGGTGGAAACACTGAAGCTTTCTTT; V gene: TRBV6-6; J gene: TRBJ1-1; clone size: NA; D gene: NA
CDR3 protein: CASSLLATSGGDMQYF; CDR3 DNA: TGTGCCAGCAGTTTATTAGCCACTAGCGGGGGGGATATGCAGTATTTT; V gene: TRBV27; J gene: TRBJ2-3; clone size: NA; D gene: TRBD2
CDR3 protein: CASSRTGGGTDTQYF; CDR3 DNA: TGTGCCAGCAGCCGTACGGGGGGGGGCACAGATACGCAGTATTTT; V gene: TRBV3-1/TRBV3-2; J gene: TRBJ2-3; clone size: NA; D gene: TRBD2